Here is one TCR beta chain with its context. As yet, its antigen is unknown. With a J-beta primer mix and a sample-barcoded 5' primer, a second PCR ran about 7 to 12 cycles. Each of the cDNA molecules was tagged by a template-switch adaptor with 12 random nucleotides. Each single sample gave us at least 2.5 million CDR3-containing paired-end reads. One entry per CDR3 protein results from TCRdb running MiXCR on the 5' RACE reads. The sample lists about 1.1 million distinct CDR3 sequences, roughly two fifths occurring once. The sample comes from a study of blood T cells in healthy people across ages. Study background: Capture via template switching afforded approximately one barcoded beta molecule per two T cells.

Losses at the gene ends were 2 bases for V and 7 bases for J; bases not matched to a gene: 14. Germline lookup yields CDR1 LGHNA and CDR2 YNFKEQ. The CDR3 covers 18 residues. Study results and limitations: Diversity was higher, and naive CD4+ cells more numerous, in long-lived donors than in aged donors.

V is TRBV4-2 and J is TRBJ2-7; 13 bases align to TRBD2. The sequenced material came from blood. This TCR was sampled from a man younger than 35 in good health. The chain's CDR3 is CASSQSTSGGSSYNEQYF. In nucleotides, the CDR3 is TGTGCCAGCAGCCAATCGACTAGCGGGGGGAGCTCCTACAATGAGCAGTACTTC.